This passage covers 11 T cell receptor beta chains from one sample sequenced in a study of regulatory T cells in long-lasting Graves disease. Stated time point: newly diagnosed GD, antithyroid drugs for less than 3 months. The TCR library used RNA extracted from PBMCs. Arm-PCR of CDR3 regions and iRepertoire HTBI primers were used to build TCR beta libraries. MiXCR, applied by TCRdb to the multiplex PCR reads, yields one record per CDR3 protein. The table records approximately 390,000 distinct CDR3 sequences, 15% to 20% of them present only once. The data were also submitted as part of a second study, on T cells in Graves' hyperthyroidism and ophthalmopathy.

Sequencing was performed on peripheral blood mononuclear cells (PBMCs), taken at new diagnosis, from a patient treated with antithyroid drugs. The receptors derive from a woman between 18 and 29 years old with Graves disease.

This clonotype was counted many times. This sequence joins TRBV6-1 and TRBJ2-3, with 15 nucleotides matching TRBD2. The CDR3 extends over 16 amino acids. In germline, CDR1 is MNHNS, CDR2 SASEGT. V gave up 9 bases and J gave up 2 bases; unmatched junction bases: 6. The CDR3 loop is CASTGLAGGYTDTQYF. CDR3 nucleotides: TGTGCCAGTACCGGACTAGCGGGGGGGTACACAGATACGCAGTATTTT.

V usage is TRBV24-1 and J usage is TRBJ2-1; D unresolved. The germline V gene encodes CDR1 KGHDR and CDR2 SFDVKD. CDR3 length: 12 amino acids. The V gene lost 9 bases and the J gene lost 3 bases, with 8 bases spanning the gap. CDR3 sequence reads: CATGTVYNEQFF. The CDR3 bases are TGTGCCACCGGAACGGTCTACAATGAGCAGTTCTTC.

This clonotype was detected a few times. The rearrangement uses TRBV5-1 and TRBJ2-2; D is possibly TRBD1 (6 bases). V lost 4 bases and J lost 5, with 12 bases in between. This CDR3 is built from 14 residues. In germline, CDR1 is SGHRS, CDR2 YFSETQ. The CDR3 DNA reads as TGCGCCAGCAGCCCGACAGGAGGAACCGGGGAGCTGTTTTTT. Translated, it gives CASSPTGGTGELFF.

This clonotype was detected ten times or more. This rearrangement joins TRBV7-3 to TRBJ2-4, with D possibly matching TRBD2 (7 bases). Trimming removed 4 bases at V and 7 bases at J, with 17 bases between. CDR1 is SGHTA and CDR2 is FQGTGA in the germline V gene. The CDR3 covers 15 residues. The CDR3 sequence is CASSWGTGGGNIQYF. CDR3 sequence (DNA): TGTGCCAGCAGCTGGGGGACGGGGGGCGGGAACATTCAGTACTTC.

This clonotype was recorded many times. This chain links TRBV4-1 with TRBJ1-5; tentatively, D is TRBD1 (6 bases). CDR1 and CDR2 from the germline V gene are MGHRA and YSYEKL. The CDR3 totals 14 residues. V was trimmed by 1 base and J by 5 bases, leaving 9 bases between them. CDR3: CASSQGQVYQPQHF. As DNA, the CDR3 is TGCGCCAGCAGCCAAGGACAGGTCTATCAGCCCCAGCATTTT.

This clonotype was detected many times. This chain links TRBV27 with TRBJ1-1; D not resolved. The CDR3 runs 14 residues. Germline V lookup: CDR1 MNHEY, CDR2 SMNVEV (reference sequence). V was shortened by 2 bases and J by 1 base, with 8 bases between the two germline ends. The CDR3, as DNA: TGTGCCAGCAGTTTACAGGCCAGGAACACTGAAGCTTTCTTT. This codes for CASSLQARNTEAFF.

This clonotype was seen many times. The chain recombines TRBV6-5 with TRBJ2-1; perhaps TRBD1 as D (7 bases). V was trimmed by 0 bases and J by 0 bases, leaving 12 bases between them. Germline V gene sequence: CDR1 MNHEY, CDR2 SVGAGI. The CDR3 is made up of 17 amino acids. CDR3 region: CASSYSAGTDSYNEQFF. The CDR3 DNA reads as TGTGCCAGCAGTTACTCGGCGGGGACAGACTCCTACAATGAGCAGTTCTTC.

The J gene is TRBJ1-5, the V gene TRBV4-1; D is unclear. Germline lookup yields CDR1 MGHRA and CDR2 YSYEKL. The CDR3 runs to 15 residues. V was cut by 0 bases and J by 1 base, with 7 bases left in between. The CDR3 DNA is TGCGCCAGCAGCCAAGAAAACCTGAGCAATCAGCCCCAGCATTTT. This gives the protein CASSQENLSNQPQHF.

This clonotype was found many times. The chain recombines TRBV12-3 or TRBV12-4 with TRBJ2-3; D uncertain. The CDR3 spans 11 residues. The ends were cut back, 11 bases at V and 6 bases at J, with 12 bases in the middle. Here the CDR3 DNA reads TGTGCCGCCCCAAGGAAGGATACGCAGTATTTT. Encoded protein: CAAPRKDTQYF.

Many counts were recorded for this clonotype. The V gene is TRBV9, the J gene TRBJ2-7; D gene ambiguous. The V end lost 1 base, the J end lost 5 bases, and 4 bases lay between the germline ends. The germline gives CDR1 SGDLS, CDR2 YYNGEE. The CDR3 contains 11 residues. The CDR3 DNA reads TGTGCCAGCAGCGTAAGGGACGAGCAGTACTTC. It codes for CASSVRDEQYF.

This clonotype has at least ten counts. The chain employs TRBV28 and TRBJ2-5; D is unresolved. The CDR3 runs to 14 residues. Trimming stripped 4 bases from V and 5 bases from J, with 14 bases between. Germline V CDR1 and CDR2: MDHEN, SYDVKM. In DNA form, the CDR3 reads TGTGCCAGCAGTTCTCCGAGGCCCGGGGAGACCCAGTACTTC. Translated: CASSSPRPGETQYF.